The TCR beta chain under discussion was sequenced for a study of blood T cell repertoires in COVID-19. On the study more broadly: Acute and convalescent COVID-19 samples came from the United States, Italy and Spain. The analysed material was cDNA or gDNA that came from T cells, B-cell-depleted T cells, or PBMCs.

Germline V CDR1 and CDR2: LGHNA, YSLEER. The ends were cut back, 3 bases at V and 2 bases at J, with 16 bases in the middle. The CDR3 totals 16 residues. Study processing details: Reference gene primers were amplified, and this amplification served to estimate nucleated cell counts. The table came from immunoSEQ multiplex PCR; TCRdb's copy has only in-frame clones and leaves some out. V and J calls and clone size are given by that table; D and trimming were obtained from the DNA. Among approximately 230,000 clones listed, nearly 90% were seen once. This TCR derives from a man younger than 35 with active or convalescent COVID-19. This chain connects TRBV4-3 to TRBJ2-5; perhaps TRBD1 as D (6 bases). The sample comprised peripheral blood. The CDR3 DNA reads TGCGCCAGCAGCCATCGCCCGGGACACCCACAAGAGACCCAGTACTTC. Residues: CASSHRPGHPQETQYF.